Listed here are 23 T cell receptor beta chains from one sample, sequenced in a study of cytomegalovirus exposure and HLA in healthy donors. PCR was performed using 60 Vbeta and 13 Jbeta primers. The assay was immunoSEQ multiplex PCR, and TCRdb's table has in-frame clones only and misses some. This sample has 83,000 or so clones, with roughly 85% found just once. The sample comprised PBMCs. These receptor sequences come from a female donor in good health and CMV-seronegative.

This clone was recorded only once. The chain recombines TRBV28 with TRBJ2-1, with 8 nucleotides matching TRBD2. Unmatched junction bases numbered 3, after V lost 2 bases and J lost 3 bases. The germline CDR1 and CDR2 sequences are MDHEN and SYDVKM. The CDR3 contains 15 residues. The CDR3 region has the DNA TGTGCCAGCAGTTTAATTGCGGGGGGCTACAATGAGCAGTTCTTC. Protein: CASSLIAGGYNEQFF.

The J gene is TRBJ2-3, the V gene TRBV15; D not certain. The CDR3 sequence is 13 residues long. Germline CDR1 LNHNV, CDR2 YYDKDF (reference sequence). Trimming removed 0 bases from V and 5 bases from J, with 6 bases in between. CDR3 loop: CATSRDFRDTQYF. The CDR3 DNA follows: TGTGCCACCAGCAGAGATTTTCGAGATACGCAGTATTTT.

This chain links TRBV5-1 with TRBJ2-7; TRBD2 matches 12 bases. After removal of 3 bases from V and 2 bases from J, the junction contained 3 bases not matched to a gene. Germline-derived CDR1 and CDR2 are SGHRS and YFSETQ. This CDR3 contains 15 residues. The CDR3 bases are TGCGCCAGCAGCTACGGGACTAGCGGGCCCTACGAGCAGTACTTC. Translating it yields CASSYGTSGPYEQYF.

The J gene is TRBJ2-7, the V gene TRBV6-1, with 7 bases identical to TRBD1. The CDR3 runs to 16 residues. Germline V gene data show CDR1 as MNHNS and CDR2 as SASEGT. Losses at the gene ends were 1 base for V and 7 bases for J; bases not matched to a gene: 13. The CDR3 sequence: CASSEGGYRGTREQYF. The CDR3 bases are TGTGCCAGCAGTGAAGGGGGGTACAGGGGAACGAGGGAGCAGTACTTC.

The chain combines TRBV7-9 with TRBJ2-5, with TRBD1 matching 8 bases. Unmatched junction bases numbered 3, after V lost 1 base and J lost 2 bases. CDR3 length: 15 amino acids. Germline CDR1 is SEHNR and CDR2 is FQNEAQ (reference sequence). The chain's CDR3 is CASSLGDRFQETQYF. The CDR3 nucleotides read TGTGCCAGCAGCTTAGGGGACAGGTTTCAAGAGACCCAGTACTTC.

J is TRBJ2-4 and V is TRBV6-5; TRBD1 matches 9 bases. CDR1 is MNHEY and CDR2 is SVGAGI in the germline V gene. With V trimmed by 6 bases and J by 9 bases, 3 bases remained unmatched. The CDR3 has 12 amino acids. As DNA, the CDR3 is TGTGCCAGCAGGGGACAGGGCTCCATTCAGTACTTC. Translated: CASRGQGSIQYF.

In this sample, this clone turned up once. The chain links TRBV7-9 to TRBJ2-7; D uncertain. CDR3 size: 14 residues. V was trimmed by 1 base and J by 1 base, leaving 8 bases between them. Per germline, CDR1 SEHNR and CDR2 FQNEAQ (reference sequence). CDR3 coding DNA: TGTGCCAGCAGCTTAGGTGGCCAGTCCTACGAGCAGTACTTC. Encoded protein: CASSLGGQSYEQYF.

This clone is medium-sized. This rearrangement joins TRBV2 to TRBJ2-3, with a possible D match to TRBD2 (6 bases). V was cut by 7 bases and J by 2 bases, with 16 bases left in between. Germline assignment: CDR1 SNHLY and CDR2 FYNNEI. The CDR3 sequence is 15 residues long. CDR3 protein: CASKAGSRATDTQYF. The CDR3 DNA sequence: TGTGCCAGCAAGGCGGGGTCACGGGCCACAGATACGCAGTATTTT.

This sequence joins TRBV15 and TRBJ1-2; D is undetermined. V was pared by 3 bases and J by 4 bases, with 9 bases between. The V gene's germline CDR1 is LNHNV and CDR2 YYDKDF (reference sequence). There are 13 residues in the CDR3. CDR3 residues: CATSSGVTYGYTF. The CDR3 nucleotides read TGTGCCACCAGCAGCGGGGTTACCTATGGCTACACCTTC.

This chain uses TRBV7-2 with TRBJ2-7; TRBD1 is a possible D gene (5 bases). The CDR3 runs 14 residues. CDR1 is SGHTA, CDR2 FQGNSA, per germline. Trimming took off 5 bases at V and 0 bases at J, with 11 bases between the two ends. The CDR3 DNA reads TGTGCCAGCAGCACCCGACAGAGCTCCTACGAGCAGTACTTC. Amino acids: CASSTRQSSYEQYF.

The gene calls are TRBV7-8 and TRBJ1-4, with D possibly matching TRBD1 (6 bases). Trimming removed 11 bases at V and 6 bases at J, with 16 bases between. Germline-derived CDR1 and CDR2 are SGHVS and FQNEAQ. The CDR3 extends over 13 amino acids. The CDR3 loop is CACKGVSDEKLFF. The CDR3 DNA is TGTGCCTGCAAGGGGGTCTCGGATGAAAAACTGTTTTTT.

Points on this clone: This specimen includes other DNA sequences encoding the same CDR3. This sequence joins TRBV6-5 and TRBJ2-7, with D hard to call. The ends were cut back, 6 bases at V and 3 bases at J, with 9 bases in the middle. The germline CDR1 and CDR2 sequences are MNHEY and SVGAGI. This CDR3 region has 12 residues. In DNA, the CDR3 is TGTGCCAGCAGCCCGACGGGCTACGAGCAGTACTTC. It specifies CASSPTGYEQYF.

The chain has TRBV28 and TRBJ2-7; D gene ambiguous. V gave up 8 bases and J gave up 0 bases, with 11 bases separating them. The CDR3 extends over 13 amino acids. CDR1 is MDHEN and CDR2 is SYDVKM in the germline V gene. The CDR3 protein is CASVGRPSYEQYF. The CDR3 coding sequence is TGTGCCAGCGTTGGCAGGCCCTCCTACGAGCAGTACTTC.

V and J are TRBV4-1 and TRBJ2-4, with a weak D call TRBD1 (6 bases). This CDR3 is 17 amino acids long. Deletions cut 0 bases from V and 3 bases from J, with 15 bases between. CDR1 is MGHRA, CDR2 YSYEKL, per germline. CDR3 DNA: TGCGCCAGCAGCCAAGAAGGTGGGGGCTGGGGCAAAAACATTCAGTACTTC. Translation: CASSQEGGGWGKNIQYF.

This clone was counted between two and nine times. The chain uses TRBV18 and TRBJ1-6, with 8 bases fitting TRBD1. From germline, CDR1 is KGHSH and CDR2 LQKENI. This CDR3 is 14 amino acids long. V trimming: 8 bases; J trimming: 12 bases; junction bases outside the gene matches: 12. CDR3 coding DNA: TGTGCCAGCCGGACAGGGCTCTCGGAGGTACCCCTCCACTTT. Its protein product is CASRTGLSEVPLHF.

The chain couples TRBV5-1 to TRBJ2-7; TRBD2 matches at 7 bases. Germline V gene data show CDR1 as SGHRS and CDR2 as YFSETQ. This CDR3 comprises 14 residues. V gave up 4 bases and J gave up 1 base; unmatched junction bases: 5. The CDR3 bases are TGCGCCAGCAGCCCCCGGGGGGAGTCCTACGAGCAGTACTTC. Protein sequence: CASSPRGESYEQYF.

The chain couples TRBV7-6 to TRBJ1-6, with no clear D. The length of the CDR3 is 20 residues. The germline gives CDR1 SGHVS, CDR2 FNYEAQ. The ends were cut back, 3 bases at V and 18 bases at J, with 39 bases in the middle. The CDR3, as DNA: TGTGCCAGCAGCTTCTACCGGGGTCCCTCAACTTCCCACGGCCGATGGGGTTGCCACTTT. It codes for CASSFYRGPSTSHGRWGCHF.

The V call is TRBV7-3, the J call TRBJ2-1, with TRBD2 identical over 10 bases. V lost 2 bases and J lost 6; bases outside the gene matches: 7. Per germline, CDR1 SGHTA and CDR2 FQGTGA. The CDR3 loop spans 16 amino acids. The CDR3 sequence is CASSLRSSGGANEQFF. Here the CDR3 DNA reads TGTGCCAGCAGCTTACGTTCGAGCGGGGGGGCCAATGAGCAGTTCTTC.

The chain couples TRBV5-1 to TRBJ2-1; 12 bases match TRBD2. Germline V gene data show CDR1 as SGHRS and CDR2 as YFSETQ. J lost 0 bases, V lost 7 bases, and 11 bases had no gene match. This CDR3 region has 18 residues. CDR3 DNA sequence: TGCGCCAGCTGGGGCGGACTAGCGGGGTCGAGCTCCTACAATGAGCAGTTCTTC. Translating it yields CASWGGLAGSSSYNEQFF. Full variable domain (rest looked up from reference TRBV5-1 and TRBJ2-1): KAGVTQTPRYLIKTRGQQVTLSCSPISGHRSVSWYQQTPGQGLQFLFEYFSETQRNKGNFPGRFSGRQFSNSRSEMNVSTLELGDSALYLCASWGGLAGSSSYNEQFFGPGTRLTVL.

This clone occurred once. This chain connects TRBV7-6 to TRBJ2-5, with D possibly TRBD2 on 5 matching bases. In germline, CDR1 is SGHVS, CDR2 FNYEAQ. CDR3 length equals 15 residues. The ends were cut back, 0 bases at V and 5 bases at J, with 13 bases in the middle. This CDR3 is CASSLAPRPGETQYF. In DNA form, the CDR3 reads TGTGCCAGCAGCTTAGCCCCTAGACCGGGGGAGACCCAGTACTTC.

The chain couples TRBV5-6 to TRBJ2-1; TRBD2 matches at 11 bases. V was clipped by 4 bases and J by 4 bases; unmatched bases: 10. The CDR3 is 17 amino acids. Per germline, CDR1 SGHDT and CDR2 YYEEEE. CDR3 sequence reads: CASSPRAGTSGYNEQFF. The DNA for the CDR3 is TGTGCCAGCAGCCCTAGAGCCGGGACTAGCGGATACAATGAGCAGTTCTTC.

V usage is TRBV2 and J usage is TRBJ2-3; 14 positions match TRBD2. Trimming took 5 bases from V and 2 from J; bases not matched to a gene: 9. The CDR3 extends over 18 amino acids. Germline loops: CDR1 SNHLY, CDR2 FYNNEI. This CDR3 reads CASSRGTSGGRITDTQYF. The CDR3 DNA reads TGTGCCAGCAGTCGAGGGACTAGCGGGGGTCGAATCACAGATACGCAGTATTTT.

With respect to this clone: Other DNA sequences in the same sample also yield this CDR3. The chain has TRBV5-1 and TRBJ2-3, with 7 bases matching TRBD1. V gave up 0 bases and J gave up 2 bases; unmatched junction bases: 3. The CDR3 loop spans 15 amino acids. Germline CDR1 is SGHRS and CDR2 is YFSETQ. In DNA, the CDR3 is TGCGCCAGCAGCTTGGAGGGGGCCCACACAGATACGCAGTATTTT. This encodes CASSLEGAHTDTQYF.